Below are 19 T cell receptor beta chains sequenced from a single sample in a study of regulatory T cells in long-lasting Graves disease. According to the study, TCR beta libraries were built with iRepertoire HTBI primers and CDR3-region Arm-PCR. TCRdb ran MiXCR on the multiplex PCR reads and lists one entry per CDR3 protein. The sample records around 400,000 distinct CDR3 sequences, about 21% being singletons. Time point noted: persistent/refractory GD, antithyroid drugs over 5 years with positive TRAb. From PBMCs, RNA was extracted and then used to make the TCR library. This specimen was peripheral blood mononuclear cells (PBMCs), taken when the disease was refractory, from a patient treated with antithyroid drugs. These receptors were obtained from a female donor with Graves disease.

This clonotype was detected many times. V is TRBV6-5 and J is TRBJ1-1; D possibly corresponds to TRBD1 (5 bases). Trimming removed 2 bases at V and 6 bases at J, with 10 bases between. Germline assignment: CDR1 MNHEY and CDR2 SVGAGI. The length of the CDR3 is 13 residues. The CDR3 nucleotides are TGTGCCAGCAGTTACGGGGGATCGGCTGAAGCTTTCTTT. Protein sequence: CASSYGGSAEAFF.

This clonotype was counted ten times or more. The V and J genes are TRBV7-2 and TRBJ2-7; no clear D. Germline V CDR1 and CDR2: SGHTA, FQGNSA. The CDR3 covers 13 residues. Trimming removed 5 bases from V and 4 bases from J, with 12 bases in between. CDR3 in DNA: TGTGCCAGCAGCCCTACTATATTATACGAGCAGTACTTC. It translates to CASSPTILYEQYF.

The chain uses TRBV11-2 and TRBJ2-1, with TRBD2 identical over 8 bases. The germline V gene encodes CDR1 SGHAT and CDR2 FQNNGV. The CDR3 totals 14 residues. Trimming took 6 bases from V and 6 from J; bases not matched to a gene: 7. The CDR3: CASSPPGTSNEQFF. CDR3 sequence (DNA): TGTGCCAGCAGTCCCCCCGGGACTAGCAATGAGCAGTTCTTC.

A few counts support this clonotype. A much larger clone lies a single base off, so this may be a read error. The rearrangement uses TRBV2 and TRBJ2-7; D possibly uses TRBD1 or TRBD2 (6 bases each). From germline, CDR1 is SNHLY and CDR2 FYNNEI. The CDR3 totals 15 residues. V gave up 6 bases and J gave up 2 bases, with 17 bases separating them. The CDR3 sequence: CASSVDGGLTYEQYF. Here the CDR3 DNA reads TGTGCCAGCAGCGTCGATGGGGGGCTGACCTACGAGCAGTACTTC.

This clonotype showed up just a few times. This sequence may be a read error, since a much larger clone differs from it by one base. The chain combines TRBV12-3 or TRBV12-4 with TRBJ1-2; unclear D gene. CDR3 size: 13 residues. Trimming took 5 bases from V and 7 from J, leaving 14 bases between them. The CDR3 here is CASSTLRRCGYTF. For the CDR3, the DNA is TGTGCCAGCAGTACCCTAAGGAGATGTGGCTACACCTTC.

V usage is TRBV7-9 and J usage is TRBJ2-7; no reliable D call. Germline CDR1 reads SEHNR; CDR2 reads FQNEAQ (reference sequence). Deletions cut 0 bases from V and 4 bases from J, with 7 bases between. The CDR3 has 13 amino acids. This CDR3 is CASSLAGQYEQYF. The CDR3 DNA reads TGTGCCAGCAGCTTAGCCGGCCAGTACGAGCAGTACTTC. The complete variable domain, with remaining parts taken from reference TRBV7-9 and TRBJ2-7, reads DTGVSQNPRHKITKRGQNVTFRCDPISEHNRLYWYRQTLGQGPEFLTYFQNEAQLEKSRLLSDRFSAERPKGSFSTLEIQRTEQGDSAMYLCASSLAGQYEQYFGPGTRLTVT.

The gene calls are TRBV12-3 or TRBV12-4 and TRBJ2-1; D uncertain. The length of the CDR3 is 10 residues. V lost 3 bases and J lost 8, with 2 bases in between. CDR3: CASSLHEQFF. The CDR3 DNA reads TGTGCCAGCAGTTTGCATGAGCAGTTCTTC.

This clonotype was seen only a few times. The V and J genes are TRBV10-3 and TRBJ2-3, with D possibly being TRBD1 (5 bases). This CDR3 is 14 amino acids long. V was trimmed by 5 bases and J by 3 bases, leaving 12 bases between them. The germline CDR1 and CDR2 sequences are ENHRY and SYGVKD. The CDR3 loop reads CAISSGAGTDTQYF. CDR3 bases: TGTGCCATCAGTTCTGGGGCTGGAACAGATACGCAGTATTTT.

This clonotype showed up just a few times. The chain employs TRBV7-7 and TRBJ2-3; D uncertain. The germline gives CDR1 SSHAT, CDR2 FNYEAQ (reference sequence). The CDR3 has 14 amino acids. V dropped 5 bases and J dropped 0 bases, with 9 bases sitting between them. The DNA of the CDR3 is TGTGCCAGCAGCCAGACTTCCAGCACAGATACGCAGTATTTT. It specifies CASSQTSSTDTQYF.

This clonotype appeared many times. The chain links TRBV28 to TRBJ1-5, with D possibly being TRBD1 (6 bases). CDR3 length equals 13 residues. V was cut by 7 bases and J by 5 bases, with 12 bases left in between. CDR1 is MDHEN and CDR2 is SYDVKM in the germline V gene. CDR3 in amino acids: CASTPRGYQPQHF. The DNA of the CDR3 is TGTGCCAGCACACCCAGGGGATATCAGCCCCAGCATTTT.

This clonotype was recorded a few times. The junction shows a germline mismatch at one end, possibly a read error. This chain links TRBV28 with TRBJ2-7; TRBD1 matches at 8 bases. Germline values: CDR1 MDHEN, CDR2 SYDVKM. The CDR3 is 13 residues long. The CDR3: CASSVHDRDRTDF. The CDR3 DNA reads TGTGCCAGCAGTGTGCACGACAGGGACAGGACAGACTTC.

V usage is TRBV11-1 and J usage is TRBJ2-7; 9 bases are shared with TRBD2. This CDR3 contains 15 residues. CDR1 and CDR2 (germline): SGHAT, FQDESV (reference sequence). The ends lost 5 bases at V and 4 bases at J; junction bases unmatched: 9. CDR3 amino acids: CASSPRAGGPYEQYF. DNA for the CDR3: TGTGCCAGCAGCCCACGGGCGGGAGGGCCGTACGAGCAGTACTTC.

This clonotype was seen a few times. This chain joins TRBV14 and TRBJ1-2; D unresolved. The CDR3 totals 13 residues. The germline V and J ends were trimmed by 4 bases and 8 bases, with 14 bases remaining between them. Germline CDR1 and CDR2: SGHDN and FVKESK. The DNA for the CDR3 is TGTGCCAGCAGCCCCCGGAGGTTCGAGGGCTACACCTTC. This codes for CASSPRRFEGYTF.

The chain carries TRBV7-9 and TRBJ2-7; a possible D gene is TRBD1 (6 bases). The germline V gene encodes CDR1 SEHNR and CDR2 FQNEAQ (reference sequence). The CDR3 runs 14 residues. Trimming stripped 5 bases from V and 6 bases from J, with 17 bases between. This CDR3 reads CASSRAGTTGEQYF. The CDR3 DNA reads TGTGCCAGCAGCCGGGCCGGGACAACGGGCGAGCAGTACTTC. Drawing the rest from reference TRBV7-9 and TRBJ2-7, the complete variable domain is DTGVSQNPRHKITKRGQNVTFRCDPISEHNRLYWYRQTLGQGPEFLTYFQNEAQLEKSRLLSDRFSAERPKGSFSTLEIQRTEQGDSAMYLCASSRAGTTGEQYFGPGTRLTVT.

The genes are TRBV12-3 or TRBV12-4 and TRBJ2-5, with 11 bases identical to TRBD2. Trimming removed 3 bases from V and 1 base from J; junction bases left unmatched: 16. The CDR3 is 20 amino acids. CDR3 bases: TGTGCCAGCAGTTTGTACCGGCGGCTAGCGGGAGGCCAACCCCAAGAGACCCAGTACTTC. Its protein is CASSLYRRLAGGQPQETQYF.

This clonotype was picked up many times. V usage is TRBV20-1 and J usage is TRBJ2-7; D is undetermined. This CDR3 has 12 amino acids. V was cut by 1 base and J by 6 bases, with 10 bases left in between. CDR1 DFQATT and CDR2 SNEGSKA come from the germline V gene (reference sequence). DNA for the CDR3: TGCAGTGCTAGAGGGGCTTTCGTCGAGCAGTACTTC. It specifies CSARGAFVEQYF.

The table lists this clonotype with many counts. The J gene is TRBJ2-2, the V gene TRBV28; D is possibly TRBD1 or TRBD2 (5 bases each). The CDR3 is 16 amino acids. Between the trimmed V and J ends, which lost 6 bases and 5 bases, there was a span of 19 bases. The V gene's germline CDR1 is MDHEN and CDR2 SYDVKM. The CDR3 loop reads CASRPPGPRGTGELFF. CDR3 nucleotide sequence: TGTGCCAGCAGACCCCCGGGACCCAGAGGAACCGGGGAGCTGTTTTTT.

This chain links TRBV27 with TRBJ2-1; D is uncertain. CDR1 and CDR2 from the germline V gene are MNHEY and SMNVEV (reference sequence). Trimming stripped 3 bases from V and 3 bases from J, with 12 bases between. The CDR3 is made up of 15 amino acids. The CDR3 sequence is CASSFLSNLYNEQFF. Written as DNA, the CDR3 is TGTGCCAGCAGTTTTCTTAGCAATCTCTACAATGAGCAGTTCTTC.

In its sample, this clonotype was seen a few times. The rearrangement uses TRBV20-1 and TRBJ2-2; D ambiguous. Trimming left V 5 bases short and J 6 bases short, with 10 bases between. The CDR3 consists of 12 residues. Germline CDR1 and CDR2: DFQATT and SNEGSKA (reference sequence). CDR3 sequence reads: CSAAPVSGELFF. CDR3 DNA sequence: TGCAGTGCTGCGCCGGTTTCCGGGGAGCTGTTTTTT.